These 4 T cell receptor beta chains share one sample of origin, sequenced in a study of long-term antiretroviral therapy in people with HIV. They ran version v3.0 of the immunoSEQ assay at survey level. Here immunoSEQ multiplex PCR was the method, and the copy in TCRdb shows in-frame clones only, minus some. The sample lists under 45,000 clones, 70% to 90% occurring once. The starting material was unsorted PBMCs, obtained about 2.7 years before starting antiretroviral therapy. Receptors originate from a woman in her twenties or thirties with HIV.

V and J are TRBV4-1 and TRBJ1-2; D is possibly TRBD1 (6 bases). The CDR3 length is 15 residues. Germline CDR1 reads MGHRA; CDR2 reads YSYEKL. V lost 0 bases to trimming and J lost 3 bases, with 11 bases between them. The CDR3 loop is CASSQDAQGYYGYTF. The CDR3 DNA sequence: TGCGCCAGCAGCCAAGATGCTCAGGGGTACTATGGCTACACCTTC.

The CDR3 DNA is TGTGCCAGCAGCCAAGATCAGTACGGTATTCAGCCCCAGCATTTT. This codes for CASSQDQYGIQPQHF. The chain links TRBV4-2 to TRBJ1-5; D not certain. Germline loops: CDR1 LGHNA, CDR2 YNFKEQ. This CDR3 has 15 amino acids. Trimming removed 0 bases at V and 6 bases at J, with 12 bases between.

CDR3 nucleotide sequence: TGTGCCTACGAGGGGGGGGCCGGGGATACGCAGTATTTT. Its protein product is CAYEGGAGDTQYF. V is TRBV30 and J is TRBJ2-3; TRBD2 might be the D (7 bases). The CDR3 is 13 amino acids. Trimming removed 7 bases from V and 6 bases from J, with 17 bases in between. Germline-derived CDR1 and CDR2 are GTSNPN and SVGIG (reference sequence).

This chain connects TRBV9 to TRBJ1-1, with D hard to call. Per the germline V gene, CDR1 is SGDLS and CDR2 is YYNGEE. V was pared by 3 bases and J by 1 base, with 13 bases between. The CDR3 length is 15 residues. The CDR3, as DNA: TGTGCCAGCAGCGCCGACGGTGGGCGGAACACTGAAGCTTTCTTT. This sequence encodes CASSADGGRNTEAFF.